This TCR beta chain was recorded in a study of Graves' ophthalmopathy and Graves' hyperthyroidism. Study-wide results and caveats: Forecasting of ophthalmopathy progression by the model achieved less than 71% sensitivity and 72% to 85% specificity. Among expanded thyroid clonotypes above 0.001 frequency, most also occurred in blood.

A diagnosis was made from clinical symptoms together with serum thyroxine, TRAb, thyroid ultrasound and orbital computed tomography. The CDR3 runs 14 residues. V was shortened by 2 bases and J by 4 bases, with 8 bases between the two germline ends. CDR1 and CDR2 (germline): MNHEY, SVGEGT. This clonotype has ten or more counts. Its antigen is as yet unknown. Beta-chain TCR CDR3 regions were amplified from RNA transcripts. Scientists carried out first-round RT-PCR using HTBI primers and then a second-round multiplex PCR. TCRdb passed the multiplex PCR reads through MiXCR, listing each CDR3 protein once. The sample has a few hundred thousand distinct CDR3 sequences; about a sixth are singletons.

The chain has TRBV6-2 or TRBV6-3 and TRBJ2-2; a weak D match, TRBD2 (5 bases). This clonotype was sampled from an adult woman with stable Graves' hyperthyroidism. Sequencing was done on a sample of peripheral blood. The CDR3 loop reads CASSYAGLTGELFF. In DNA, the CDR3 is TGTGCCAGCAGTTACGCGGGCCTCACCGGGGAGCTGTTTTTT.